This record looks at one T cell receptor (beta chain) sequence and its context. This sample is drawn from a study of cytomegalovirus exposure and HLA in healthy donors. The primer mix had 60 Vbeta and 13 Jbeta primers. Profiled with immunoSEQ multiplex PCR; TCRdb holds only in-frame clones, not every one. There are some 99,000 clones in the sample; roughly 70% occur only once, and under 9.5% lies in the top ten. The germline V and J ends were trimmed by 2 bases and 2 bases, with 11 bases remaining between them. The CDR3 sequence is 15 residues long. Germline V CDR1 and CDR2: MRHNA, SNTAGT. The clonotype originates from a middle-aged man in good health and CMV-seronegative. Sequenced sample: PBMCs. The V gene is TRBV6-4, the J gene TRBJ2-3, with D possibly being TRBD2 (6 bases). CDR3: CASSDDAGTTDTQYF. CDR3 bases: TGTGCCAGCAGTGACGATGCGGGGACCACAGATACGCAGTATTTT.